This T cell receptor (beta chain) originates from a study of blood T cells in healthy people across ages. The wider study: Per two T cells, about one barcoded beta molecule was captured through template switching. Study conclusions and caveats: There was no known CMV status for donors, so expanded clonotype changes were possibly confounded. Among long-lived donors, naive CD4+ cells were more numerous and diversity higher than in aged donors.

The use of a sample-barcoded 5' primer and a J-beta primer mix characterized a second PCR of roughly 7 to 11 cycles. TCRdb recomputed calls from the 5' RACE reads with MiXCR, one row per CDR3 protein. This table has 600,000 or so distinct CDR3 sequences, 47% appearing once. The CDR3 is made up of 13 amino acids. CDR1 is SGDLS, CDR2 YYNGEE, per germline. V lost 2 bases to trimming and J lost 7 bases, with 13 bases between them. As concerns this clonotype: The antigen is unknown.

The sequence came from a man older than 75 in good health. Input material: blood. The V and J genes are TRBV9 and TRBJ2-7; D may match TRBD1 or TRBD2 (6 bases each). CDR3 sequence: CASSVTGANEQYF. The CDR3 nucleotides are TGTGCCAGCAGCGTTACGGGGGCGAATGAGCAGTACTTC.